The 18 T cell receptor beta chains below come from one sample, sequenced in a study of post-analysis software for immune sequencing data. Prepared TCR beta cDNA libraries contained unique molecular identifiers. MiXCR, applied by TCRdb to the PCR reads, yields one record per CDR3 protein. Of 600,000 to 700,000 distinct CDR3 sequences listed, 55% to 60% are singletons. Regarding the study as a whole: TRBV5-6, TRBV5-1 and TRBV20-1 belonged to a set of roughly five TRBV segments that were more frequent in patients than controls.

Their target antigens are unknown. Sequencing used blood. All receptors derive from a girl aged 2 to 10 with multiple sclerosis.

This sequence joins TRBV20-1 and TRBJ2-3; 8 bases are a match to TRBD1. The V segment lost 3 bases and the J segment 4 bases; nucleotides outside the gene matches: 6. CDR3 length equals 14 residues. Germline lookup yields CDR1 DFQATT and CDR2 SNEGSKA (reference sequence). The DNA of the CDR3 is TGCAGTGCTAGCCCGGGACAGGTCGCAGATACGCAGTATTTT. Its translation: CSASPGQVADTQYF.

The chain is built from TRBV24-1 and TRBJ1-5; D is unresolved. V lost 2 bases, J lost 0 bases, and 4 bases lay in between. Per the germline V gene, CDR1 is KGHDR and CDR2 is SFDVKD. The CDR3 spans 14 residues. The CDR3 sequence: CATSDYLSNQPQHF. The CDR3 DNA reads TGTGCCACCAGTGATTACCTTAGCAATCAGCCCCAGCATTTT.

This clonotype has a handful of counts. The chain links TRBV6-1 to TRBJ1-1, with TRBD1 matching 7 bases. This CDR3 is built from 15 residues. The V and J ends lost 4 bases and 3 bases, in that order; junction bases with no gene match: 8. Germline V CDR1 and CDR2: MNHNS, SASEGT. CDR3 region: CASSVRQGRDTEAFF. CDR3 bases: TGTGCCAGCAGTGTTCGACAGGGTAGGGACACTGAAGCTTTCTTT.

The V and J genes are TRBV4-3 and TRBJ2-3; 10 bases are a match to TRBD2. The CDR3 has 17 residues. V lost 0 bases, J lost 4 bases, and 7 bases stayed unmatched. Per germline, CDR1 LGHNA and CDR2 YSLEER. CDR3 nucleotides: TGCGCCAGCAGCCAAGATGGTCCTAGCGGGGGATCAGATACGCAGTATTTT. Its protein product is CASSQDGPSGGSDTQYF.

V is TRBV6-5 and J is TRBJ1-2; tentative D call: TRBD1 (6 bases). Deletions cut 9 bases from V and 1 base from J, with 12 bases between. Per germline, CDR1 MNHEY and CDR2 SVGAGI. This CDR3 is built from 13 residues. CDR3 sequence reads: CASRTANNYGYTF. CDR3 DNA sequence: TGTGCCAGTAGGACAGCCAATAACTATGGCTACACCTTC.

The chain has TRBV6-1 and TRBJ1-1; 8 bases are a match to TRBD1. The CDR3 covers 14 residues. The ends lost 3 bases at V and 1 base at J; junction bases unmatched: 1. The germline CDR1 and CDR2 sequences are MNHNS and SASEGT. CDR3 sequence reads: CASSEGTGNTEAFF. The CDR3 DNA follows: TGTGCCAGCAGTGAGGGGACAGGGAACACTGAAGCTTTCTTT.

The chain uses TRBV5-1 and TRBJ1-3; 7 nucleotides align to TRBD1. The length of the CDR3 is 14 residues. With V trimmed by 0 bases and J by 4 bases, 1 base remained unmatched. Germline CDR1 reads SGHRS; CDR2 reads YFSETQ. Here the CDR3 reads CASSLEGGGNTIYF. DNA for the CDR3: TGCGCCAGCAGCTTGGAAGGGGGCGGAAACACCATATATTTT.

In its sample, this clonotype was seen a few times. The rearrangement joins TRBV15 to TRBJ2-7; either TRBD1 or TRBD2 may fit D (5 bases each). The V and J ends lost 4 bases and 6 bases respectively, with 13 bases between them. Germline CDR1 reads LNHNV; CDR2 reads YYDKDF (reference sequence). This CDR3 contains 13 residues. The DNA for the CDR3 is TGTGCCACCAGCACCTTTTCAGGGACCGAGCAGTACTTC. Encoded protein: CATSTFSGTEQYF.

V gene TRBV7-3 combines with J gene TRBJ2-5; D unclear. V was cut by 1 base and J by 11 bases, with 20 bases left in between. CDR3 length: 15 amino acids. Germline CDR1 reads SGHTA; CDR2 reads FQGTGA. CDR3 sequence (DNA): TGTGCCAGCAGCTTAAACCCGGGTCTGGGCAATGAGCAGTACTTC. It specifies CASSLNPGLGNEQYF. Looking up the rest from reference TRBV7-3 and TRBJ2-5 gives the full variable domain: GAGVSQTPSNKVTEKGKYVELRCDPISGHTALYWYRQSLGQGPEFLIYFQGTGAADDSGLPNDRFFAVRPEGSVSTLKIQRTERGDSAVYLCASSLNPGLGNEQYFGPGTRLLVL.

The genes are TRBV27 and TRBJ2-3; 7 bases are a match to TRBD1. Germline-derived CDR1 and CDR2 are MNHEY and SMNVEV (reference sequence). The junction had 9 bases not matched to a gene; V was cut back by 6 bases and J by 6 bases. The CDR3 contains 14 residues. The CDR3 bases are TGTGCCAGCAGGGGACAGTTTTTTGTCGATACGCAGTATTTT. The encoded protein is CASRGQFFVDTQYF.

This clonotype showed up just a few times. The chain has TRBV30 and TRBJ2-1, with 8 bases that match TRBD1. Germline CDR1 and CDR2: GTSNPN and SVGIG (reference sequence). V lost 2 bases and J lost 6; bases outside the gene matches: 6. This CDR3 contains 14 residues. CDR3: CAWSSGQGSNEQFF. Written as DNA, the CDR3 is TGTGCCTGGAGTTCCGGACAGGGATCCAATGAGCAGTTCTTC.

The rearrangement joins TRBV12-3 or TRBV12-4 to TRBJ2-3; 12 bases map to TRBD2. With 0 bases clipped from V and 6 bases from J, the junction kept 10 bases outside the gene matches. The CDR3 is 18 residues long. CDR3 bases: TGTGCCAGCAGTTTAGCGCTAAGGGCTAGCGGGGGGGCGGATACGCAGTATTTT. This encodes CASSLALRASGGADTQYF.

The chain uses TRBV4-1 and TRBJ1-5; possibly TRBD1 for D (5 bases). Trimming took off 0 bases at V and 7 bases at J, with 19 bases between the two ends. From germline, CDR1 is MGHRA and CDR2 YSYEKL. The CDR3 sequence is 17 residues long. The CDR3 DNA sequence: TGCGCCAGCAGCCAAGATCAGGTGGGGCTAGTAGAACAGCCCCAGCATTTT. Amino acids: CASSQDQVGLVEQPQHF.

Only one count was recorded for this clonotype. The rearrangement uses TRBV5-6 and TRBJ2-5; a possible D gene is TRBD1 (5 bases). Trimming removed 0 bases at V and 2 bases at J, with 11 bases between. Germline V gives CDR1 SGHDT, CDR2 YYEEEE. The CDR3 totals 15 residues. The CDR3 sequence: CASSLGQRVQETQYF. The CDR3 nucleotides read TGTGCCAGCAGCTTGGGACAGCGCGTTCAAGAGACCCAGTACTTC.

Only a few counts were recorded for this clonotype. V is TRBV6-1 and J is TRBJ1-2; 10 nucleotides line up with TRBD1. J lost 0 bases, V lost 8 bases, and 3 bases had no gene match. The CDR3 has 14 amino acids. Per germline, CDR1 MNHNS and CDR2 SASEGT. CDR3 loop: CASSGTGANYGYTF. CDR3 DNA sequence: TGTGCCAGCTCTGGGACAGGGGCTAACTATGGCTACACCTTC.

The CDR3 coding sequence is TGTGCCAGCAGCCCGGACGGGTTTGAAAAACTGTTTTTT. It is translated as CASSPDGFEKLFF. This chain links TRBV14 with TRBJ1-4; D uncertain. CDR3 length: 13 residues. V lost 4 bases, J lost 7 bases, and 10 bases lay in between. Germline lookup yields CDR1 SGHDN and CDR2 FVKESK.

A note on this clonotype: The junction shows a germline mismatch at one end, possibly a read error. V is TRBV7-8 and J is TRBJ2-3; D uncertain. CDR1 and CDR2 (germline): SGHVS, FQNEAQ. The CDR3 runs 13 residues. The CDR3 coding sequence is TGTGCCAGAAGCTTAGAGTCCTTTCATACGCAGTATTTT. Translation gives CARSLESFHTQYF.

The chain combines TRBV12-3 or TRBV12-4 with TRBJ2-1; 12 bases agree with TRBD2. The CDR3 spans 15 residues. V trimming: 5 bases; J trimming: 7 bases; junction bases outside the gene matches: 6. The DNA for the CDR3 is TGTGCCAGCAGTCCACTAGCGGGGGGACAAAATGAGCAGTTCTTC. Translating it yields CASSPLAGGQNEQFF.